One sample yielded the 10 T cell receptor beta chains listed below, sequenced in a study of blood T cell repertoires in COVID-19. Assay: immunoSEQ multiplex PCR; the TCRdb copy retains only in-frame clones and omits some. Here the sample spans approximately 500,000 clones, around 85% being singletons. The sequenced material came from peripheral blood. The receptors derive from a human donor in a cohort sampled during active COVID-19.

The rearrangement uses TRBV10-3 and TRBJ2-1, with D possibly being TRBD2 (6 bases). CDR1 ENHRY and CDR2 SYGVKD come from the germline V gene. V was trimmed by 7 bases and J by 6 bases, leaving 13 bases between them. The CDR3 spans 13 residues. For the CDR3, the DNA is TGTGCCATCACAAGGAGGGGCGGCAATGAGCAGTTCTTC. Amino acid sequence: CAITRRGGNEQFF.

The V and J genes are TRBV7-2 and TRBJ1-2; tentative D call: TRBD1 (5 bases). Trimming shortened V by 5 bases and J by 1 base, and 14 bases separated the two germline ends. The CDR3 extends over 15 amino acids. The germline V gene encodes CDR1 SGHTA and CDR2 FQGNSA. The CDR3 coding sequence is TGTGCCAGCAGCGCCCCGACAGTGAATAACTATGGCTACACCTTC. This encodes CASSAPTVNNYGYTF. The full variable domain, in which reference TRBV7-2 and TRBJ1-2 provide the parts outside the CDR3, is GAGVSQSPSNKVTEKGKDVELRCDPISGHTALYWYRQSLGQGLEFLIYFQGNSAPDKSGLPSDRFSAERTGGSVSTLTIQRTQQEDSAVYLCASSAPTVNNYGYTFGSGTRLTVV.

This clone was detected only once. J is TRBJ2-2 and V is TRBV7-2; the match to TRBD2 covers 8 bases. The ends lost 5 bases at V and 1 base at J; junction bases unmatched: 6. The CDR3 has 16 amino acids. The germline V gene has CDR1 SGHTA and CDR2 FQGNSA. The CDR3 here is CASSRGGTGNTGELFF. The CDR3 nucleotides read TGTGCCAGCAGCCGGGGGGGAACGGGGAACACCGGGGAGCTGTTTTTT.

The chain couples TRBV25-1 to TRBJ1-1; the D is unclear. Looked up from germline, CDR1 is MGHDK and CDR2 is SYGVNS. Trimming took off 5 bases at V and 4 bases at J, with 8 bases between the two ends. The CDR3 consists of 12 residues. The CDR3 loop reads CASSSTTTEAFF. The CDR3 DNA follows: TGTGCCAGCAGTTCAACTACCACTGAAGCTTTCTTT. The variable domain in full, with the rest retrieved from reference TRBV25-1 and TRBJ1-1, is EADIYQTPRYLVIGTGKKITLECSQTMGHDKMYWYQQDPGMELHLIHYSYGVNSTEKGDLSSESTVSRIRTEHFPLTLESARPSHTSQYLCASSSTTTEAFFGQGTRLTVV.

V usage is TRBV30 and J usage is TRBJ1-2; D gene ambiguous. The V gene's germline CDR1 is GTSNPN and CDR2 SVGIG (reference sequence). Deletions cut 0 bases from V and 6 bases from J, with 11 bases between. This CDR3 comprises 13 residues. The CDR3 spells CAWSVQFRDGYTF. The DNA of the CDR3 is TGTGCCTGGAGTGTACAGTTCCGTGATGGCTACACCTTC.

V usage is TRBV5-1 and J usage is TRBJ2-1, with 10 bases identical to TRBD2. The ends lost 4 bases at V and 4 bases at J; junction bases unmatched: 5. CDR1 and CDR2 from the germline V gene are SGHRS and YFSETQ. The CDR3 length is 15 residues. Here the CDR3 reads CASSPGTSEYNEQFF. The CDR3 DNA reads TGCGCCAGCAGCCCCGGGACTAGCGAGTACAATGAGCAGTTCTTC.

The CDR3 is CASSISRGFGAFF. CDR3 sequence (DNA): TGTGCCAGTAGTATTTCTCGAGGGTTCGGAGCTTTCTTT. The gene calls are TRBV19 and TRBJ1-1; the D is unclear. Trimming cost V 3 bases and J 10 bases, with 15 bases left between them. Per germline, CDR1 LNHDA and CDR2 SQIVND (reference sequence). This CDR3 is built from 13 residues.

This clone was seen only a few times. V and J are TRBV2 and TRBJ1-1, with a tentative D call TRBD1 (6 bases). The CDR3 totals 14 residues. CDR1 is SNHLY, CDR2 FYNNEI, per germline. Trimming cost V 4 bases and J 5 bases, with 14 bases left between them. The CDR3 nucleotides read TGTGCCAGCAGTGTCCAAGGGAGGGGGACTGAAGCTTTCTTT. Encoded protein: CASSVQGRGTEAFF. Based on the CDR3 plus reference TRBV2 and TRBJ1-1, the full variable domain is EPEVTQTPSHQVTQMGQEVILRCVPISNHLYFYWYRQILGQKVEFLVSFYNNEISEKSEIFDDQFSVERPDGSNFTLKIRSTKLEDSAMYFCASSVQGRGTEAFFGQGTRLTVV.

The rearrangement uses TRBV11-2 and TRBJ1-5; D is undetermined. The CDR3 extends over 13 amino acids. The V end lost 3 bases, the J end lost 5 bases, and 8 bases lay between the germline ends. The germline V gene encodes CDR1 SGHAT and CDR2 FQNNGV. The CDR3 loop reads CASSFSIYQPQHF. The CDR3 DNA sequence: TGTGCCAGCAGCTTCAGTATCTATCAGCCCCAGCATTTT.

This clone has only one observation. The rearrangement links TRBV5-1 to TRBJ2-1; the D gene is possibly TRBD1 (6 bases). The length of the CDR3 is 17 residues. Germline V gene data show CDR1 as SGHRS and CDR2 as YFSETQ. The germline V and J ends were trimmed by 4 bases and 2 bases, with 19 bases remaining between them. In DNA, the CDR3 is TGCGCCAGCAGCGGCGGCTGGGGGCAGGGTGCCTACAATGAGCAGTTCTTC. This gives the protein CASSGGWGQGAYNEQFF.